Here is one TCR beta chain with its context. This receptor's antigen is unknown. No much larger clonotype is one base removed from it; base qualities were not supplied. This specimen comes from a study of cytomegalovirus exposure and HLA in healthy donors listed by TCRdb under 2017. At the level of the whole study: The approximately 710 repertoires of the first cohort and the 110 or so validation repertoires were produced on the same platform, according to a later analysis. In addition to the first cohort of several hundred subjects, a separate validation cohort of approximately 120 different subjects was used. High-throughput TCR immunosequencing, statistical association of individual TCRs with disease status, and machine learning were combined to predict cytomegalovirus infection status. The study aimed to test whether cataloging public T cell receptors could reveal signatures of past pathogen exposure. The paper's findings and limits, for the study overall: A later analysis had no HLA typing for the validation cohort, so co-occurrence there was scored across all 130 or so repertoires. Across donors, most TCR sequences were observed very rarely, whereas some public TCRs were present in many individuals. In vitro tests confirmed that three of the cytomegalovirus-associated TCR beta chains recognize cytomegalovirus antigens. The classifier was reported to diagnose cytomegalovirus status with high specificity and sensitivity in both the original and validation cohorts. A later analysis found that TCRs clustered in the first cohort also tended to co-occur in the 130 or so validation repertoires, with approximately 95% of cluster scores above 0. It was suggested by the authors that the approach could potentially be generalized to other disease states and immunological phenotypes. The study listed 164 TCR beta chains as associated with cytomegalovirus.

Trimming removed 1 base from V and 8 bases from J; the gene matches leave 16 bases unexplained. From a lookup of the germline V gene (reference sequence), CDR1 and CDR2 are SGHNT and YYREEE. Measured from the cysteine to the phenylalanine, the CDR3 is 17 residues long. The retained sequence is limited to the CDR3, 51 bases, with the frame set at the first base. Library generation was performed with the immunoSEQ multiplex PCR assay. Turning to the authors' computational methods: A statistical classification framework was developed to diagnose cytomegalovirus status using the catalog of TCR beta chain sequences. TCRdb limited this immuneACCESS table to in-frame rearrangements with V and J called. A share of clones is missing; checked studies link under half to unresolved V genes, and the rest is unexplained. V, J and clone size are those of that table, while D and trimming were read from the DNA. This sample holds over 110,000 clones; approximately 86% were observed only once. 8.5% to 9.5% of the sample rests with the top ten.

The donors were included in the validation cohort of roughly 130 subjects, a group kept apart from the roughly 730-subject first cohort. This TCR came from a man aged 18 to 29 in good health and CMV-seropositive. Input material: PBMCs. The V and J genes are TRBV5-4 and TRBJ1-1, with TRBD1 identical over 8 junction bases. The nucleotides are TGTGCCAGCAGCTTGACCGCAAACAGGCCCAGGGGGCCAGAAGCTTTCTTT. The resulting protein is CASSLTANRPRGPEAFF.